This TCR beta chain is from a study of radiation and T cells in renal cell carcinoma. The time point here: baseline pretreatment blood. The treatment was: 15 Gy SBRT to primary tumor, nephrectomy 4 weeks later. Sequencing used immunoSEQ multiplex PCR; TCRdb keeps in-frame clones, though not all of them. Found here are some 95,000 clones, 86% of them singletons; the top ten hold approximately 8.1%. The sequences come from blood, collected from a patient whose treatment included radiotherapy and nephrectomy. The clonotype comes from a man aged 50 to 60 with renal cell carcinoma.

CDR3 nucleotide sequence: TGCGCCAGCAGCCCGACGCTTACAGGGAAGGGTTCTGAAGCTTTCTTT. It translates to CASSPTLTGKGSEAFF. The chain has TRBV4-1 and TRBJ1-1; the D gene is possibly TRBD1 (6 bases). Trimming removed 4 bases at V and 6 bases at J, with 21 bases between. Per germline, CDR1 MGHRA and CDR2 YSYEKL. This CDR3 spans 16 amino acids.